This is a list of T cell receptor beta chains from one sample in a study of patients and donors after allogeneic stem cell transplantation. A single record per CDR3 protein comes from TCRdb applying MiXCR to the RT-PCR reads. The sample holds 920,000 or so distinct CDR3 sequences; roughly 18% are singletons and the top ten take 6%. Sequenced: blood, either unsorted or a sorted T cell fraction (not recorded which). The receptor set was obtained from a human donor who was either an allogeneic HSCT recipient or a stem cell or donor lymphocyte infusion donor (not recorded which). It is not recorded whose cells these are; they may come from a transplant donor. The CDR3 runs from the conserved cysteine through the conserved F or W. Each record gives: clone size, J gene, D gene, V gene, CDR3 protein, CDR3 DNA. D genes are given only for firm matches. The size of a clone is reported for some rows only, either as once, few or many, or as a class for expanded clones.

. | TRBJ2-5 | . | TRBV29-1 | CSVLRRRRETQYF | TGCAGCGTTCTAAGACGTCGTCGGGAGACCCAGTACTTC
few | TRBJ2-5 | TRBD2 | TRBV9 | CASSVYSRGTKETQYF | TGTGCCAGCAGCGTATACTCGCGGGGGACCAAAGAGACCCAGTACTTC
many | TRBJ2-7 | . | TRBV6-5 | CASSYTGSEQYF | TGTGCCAGCAGTTATACAGGTTCCGAGCAGTACTTC
. | TRBJ2-3 | . | TRBV20-1 | CSARFITDTQYF | TGCAGTGCTAGATTCATCACAGATACGCAGTATTTT
few | TRBJ2-7 | TRBD2 | TRBV9 | CASSVRDRGAYEQYF | TGTGCCAGCAGCGTCCGGGACCGGGGGGCCTACGAGCAGTACTTC
. | TRBJ1-1 | TRBD1 | TRBV12-3/TRBV12-4 | CASSLKGADTEAFF | TGTGCCAGCAGTTTAAAGGGGGCGGACACTGAAGCTTTCTTT
. | TRBJ2-1 | . | TRBV12-5 | CASGPLDEQFF | TGTGCTAGTGGTCCCCTCGATGAGCAGTTCTTC
few | TRBJ2-2 | . | TRBV20-1 | CSAKVEARTGELFF | TGCAGTGCAAAGGTGGAGGCGAGGACCGGGGAGCTGTTTTTT
. | TRBJ2-1 | . | TRBV20-1 | CSAFLVDPYTNEQFF | TGCAGTGCTTTCCTGGTGGACCCTTATACAAATGAGCAGTTCTTC
. | TRBJ2-7 | . | TRBV27 | CASSSGLISYEQYF | TGTGCCAGCAGTTCAGGACTGATCTCCTACGAGCAGTACTTC
few | TRBJ2-5 | TRBD2 | TRBV12-3/TRBV12-4 | CASSSRLAGASETQYF | TGTGCCAGCAGTTCCCGACTAGCGGGGGCCTCAGAGACCCAGTACTTC